The clone carrying this T cell receptor (beta chain) is deemed medium-sized. Noted time point: sample taken at primary tumor resection. Whole RNA from tumor, nontumor lung or frozen PBMC was sequenced unsorted. The source of the sample is a study of spatial heterogeneity in lung cancer. The germline V gene encodes CDR1 MGHDK and CDR2 SYGVNS. V lost 4 bases to trimming and J lost 0 bases, with 16 bases between them. CDR3 size: 17 residues. Carried by each TCR cDNA molecule was a unique molecular identifier. One entry per CDR3 protein results from TCRdb running MiXCR on the 5' RACE reads. In the table there are 3,000 to 4,500 distinct CDR3 sequences, approximately 7% of which are singletons.

The source was normal lung tissue next to the tumor, collected at surgery. This TCR was recovered from a male donor with early-stage non-small cell lung cancer. The chain employs TRBV25-1 and TRBJ1-3, with D maybe TRBD1 (5 bases). The chain's CDR3 is CASSALGGPRSGNTIYF. The CDR3, as DNA: TGTGCCAGCAGTGCATTGGGGGGACCTCGCTCTGGAAACACCATATATTTT. Using reference TRBV25-1 and TRBJ1-3 for the parts outside the CDR3, the full variable domain is EADIYQTPRYLVIGTGKKITLECSQTMGHDKMYWYQQDPGMELHLIHYSYGVNSTEKGDLSSESTVSRIRTEHFPLTLESARPSHTSQYLCASSALGGPRSGNTIYFGEGSWLTVV.